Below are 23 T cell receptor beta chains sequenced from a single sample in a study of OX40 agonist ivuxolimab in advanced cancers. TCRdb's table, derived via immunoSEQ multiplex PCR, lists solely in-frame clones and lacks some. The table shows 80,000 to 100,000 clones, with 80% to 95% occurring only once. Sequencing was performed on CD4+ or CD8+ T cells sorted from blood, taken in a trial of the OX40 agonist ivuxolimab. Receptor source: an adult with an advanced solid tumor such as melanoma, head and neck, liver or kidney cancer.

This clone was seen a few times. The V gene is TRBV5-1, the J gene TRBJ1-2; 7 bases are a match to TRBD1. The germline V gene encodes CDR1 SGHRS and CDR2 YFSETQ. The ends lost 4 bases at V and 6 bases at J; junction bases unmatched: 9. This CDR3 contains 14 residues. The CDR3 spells CASSIRTGTNGYTF. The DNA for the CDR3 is TGCGCCAGCAGCATACGGACAGGAACGAATGGCTACACCTTC. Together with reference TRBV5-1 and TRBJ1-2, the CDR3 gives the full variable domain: KAGVTQTPRYLIKTRGQQVTLSCSPISGHRSVSWYQQTPGQGLQFLFEYFSETQRNKGNFPGRFSGRQFSNSRSEMNVSTLELGDSALYLCASSIRTGTNGYTFGSGTRLTVV.

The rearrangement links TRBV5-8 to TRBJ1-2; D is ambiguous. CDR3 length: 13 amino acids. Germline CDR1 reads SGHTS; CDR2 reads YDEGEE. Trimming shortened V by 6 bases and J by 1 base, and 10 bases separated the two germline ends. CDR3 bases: TGTGCCAGCACCACCAGCGGTAACTATGGCTACACCTTC. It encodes CASTTSGNYGYTF.

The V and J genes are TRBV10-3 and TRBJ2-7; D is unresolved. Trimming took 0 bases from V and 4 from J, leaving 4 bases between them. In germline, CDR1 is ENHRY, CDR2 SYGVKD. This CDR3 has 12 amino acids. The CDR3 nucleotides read TGTGCCATCAGTGAGTCAGGGTACGAGCAGTACTTC. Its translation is CAISESGYEQYF.

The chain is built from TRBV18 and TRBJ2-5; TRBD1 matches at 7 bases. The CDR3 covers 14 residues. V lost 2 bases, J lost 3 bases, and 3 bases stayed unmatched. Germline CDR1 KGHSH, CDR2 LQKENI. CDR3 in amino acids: CASSPYRGEETQYF. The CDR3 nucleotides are TGTGCCAGCTCACCATACAGGGGTGAAGAGACCCAGTACTTC.

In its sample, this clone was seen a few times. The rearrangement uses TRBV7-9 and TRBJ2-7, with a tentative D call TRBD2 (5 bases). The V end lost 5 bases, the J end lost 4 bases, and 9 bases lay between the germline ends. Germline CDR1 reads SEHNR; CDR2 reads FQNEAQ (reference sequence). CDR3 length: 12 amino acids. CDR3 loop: CASSLDWYEQYF. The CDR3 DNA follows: TGTGCCAGCAGCCTGGACTGGTACGAGCAGTACTTC.

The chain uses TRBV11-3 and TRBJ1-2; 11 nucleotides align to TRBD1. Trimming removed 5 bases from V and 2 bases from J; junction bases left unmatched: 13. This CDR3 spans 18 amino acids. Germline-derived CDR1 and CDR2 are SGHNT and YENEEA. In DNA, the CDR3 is TGTGCCAGCAGCCCCGCGGGTGGACAGGGGGCATCGAACTATGGCTACACCTTC. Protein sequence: CASSPAGGQGASNYGYTF. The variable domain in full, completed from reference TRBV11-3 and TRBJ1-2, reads EAGVVQSPRYKIIEKKQPVAFWCNPISGHNTLYWYLQNLGQGPELLIRYENEEAVDDSQLPKDRFSAERLKGVDSTLKIQPAELGDSAVYLCASSPAGGQGASNYGYTFGSGTRLTVV.

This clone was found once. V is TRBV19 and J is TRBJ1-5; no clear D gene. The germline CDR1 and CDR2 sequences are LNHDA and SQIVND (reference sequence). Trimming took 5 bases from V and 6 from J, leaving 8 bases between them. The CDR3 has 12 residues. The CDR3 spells CASSFGSQPQHF. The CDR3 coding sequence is TGTGCCAGTAGTTTTGGTAGTCAGCCCCAGCATTTT.

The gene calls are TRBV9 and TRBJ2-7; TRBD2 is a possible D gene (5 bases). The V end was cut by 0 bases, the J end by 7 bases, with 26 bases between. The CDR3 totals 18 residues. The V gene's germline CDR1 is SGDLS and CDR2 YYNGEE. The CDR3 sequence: CASSVEFTFGGSSGEQYF. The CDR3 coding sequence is TGTGCCAGCAGCGTAGAGTTTACGTTTGGCGGCAGCTCGGGGGAGCAGTACTTC.

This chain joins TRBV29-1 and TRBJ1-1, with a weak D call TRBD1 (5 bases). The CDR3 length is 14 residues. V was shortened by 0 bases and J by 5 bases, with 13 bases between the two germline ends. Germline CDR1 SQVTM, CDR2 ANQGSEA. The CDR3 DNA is TGCAGCGTTGAAGATCGAGGGCGGGGGACTGAAGCTTTCTTT. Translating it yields CSVEDRGRGTEAFF.

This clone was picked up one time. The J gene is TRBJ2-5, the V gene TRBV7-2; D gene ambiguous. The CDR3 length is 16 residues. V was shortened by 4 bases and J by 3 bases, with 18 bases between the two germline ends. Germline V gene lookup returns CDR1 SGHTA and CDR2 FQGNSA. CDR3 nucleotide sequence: TGTGCCAGCAGCTCCGTACGGGCAGGTCCGAAAGAGACCCAGTACTTC. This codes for CASSSVRAGPKETQYF.

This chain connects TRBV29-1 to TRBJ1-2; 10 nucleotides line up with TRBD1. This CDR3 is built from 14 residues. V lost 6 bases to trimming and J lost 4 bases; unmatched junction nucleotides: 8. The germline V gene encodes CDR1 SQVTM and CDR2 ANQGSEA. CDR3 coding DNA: TGCAGCGTGGCGACAGGGGGCCACCTCTATGGCTACACCTTC. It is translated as CSVATGGHLYGYTF.

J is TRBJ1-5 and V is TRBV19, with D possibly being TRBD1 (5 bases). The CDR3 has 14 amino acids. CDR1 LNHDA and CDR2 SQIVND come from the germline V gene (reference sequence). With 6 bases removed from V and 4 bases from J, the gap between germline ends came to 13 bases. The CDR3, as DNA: TGTGCCAGTAGCCAGGGTTGGGGGAATCAGCCCCAGCATTTT. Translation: CASSQGWGNQPQHF.

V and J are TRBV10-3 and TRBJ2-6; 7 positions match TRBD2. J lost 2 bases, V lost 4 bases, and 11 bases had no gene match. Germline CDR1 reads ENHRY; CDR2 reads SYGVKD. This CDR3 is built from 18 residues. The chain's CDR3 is CAISASSGTMTGANVLTF. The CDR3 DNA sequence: TGTGCCATCAGTGCTTCCTCAGGGACTATGACTGGGGCCAACGTCCTGACTTTC.

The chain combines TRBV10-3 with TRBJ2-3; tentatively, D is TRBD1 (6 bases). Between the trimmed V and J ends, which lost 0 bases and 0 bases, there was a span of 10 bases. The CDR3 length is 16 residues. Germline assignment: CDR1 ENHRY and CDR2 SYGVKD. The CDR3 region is CAISESGTKSTDTQYF. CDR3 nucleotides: TGTGCCATCAGTGAGTCCGGGACAAAAAGCACAGATACGCAGTATTTT.

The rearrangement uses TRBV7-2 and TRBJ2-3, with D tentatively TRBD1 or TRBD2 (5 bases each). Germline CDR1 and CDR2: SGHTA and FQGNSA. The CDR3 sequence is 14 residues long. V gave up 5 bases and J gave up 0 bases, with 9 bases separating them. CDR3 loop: CASSRGRSTDTQYF. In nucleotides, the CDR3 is TGTGCCAGCAGCCGGGGACGGAGCACAGATACGCAGTATTTT. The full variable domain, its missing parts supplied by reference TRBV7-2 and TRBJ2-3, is GAGVSQSPSNKVTEKGKDVELRCDPISGHTALYWYRQSLGQGLEFLIYFQGNSAPDKSGLPSDRFSAERTGGSVSTLTIQRTQQEDSAVYLCASSRGRSTDTQYFGPGTRLTVL.

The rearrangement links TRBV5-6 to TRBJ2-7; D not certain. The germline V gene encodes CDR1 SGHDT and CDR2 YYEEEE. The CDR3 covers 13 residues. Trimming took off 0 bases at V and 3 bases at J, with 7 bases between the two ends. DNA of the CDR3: TGTGCCAGCAGCTTGGCCTCAGGCTACGAGCAGTACTTC. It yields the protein CASSLASGYEQYF.

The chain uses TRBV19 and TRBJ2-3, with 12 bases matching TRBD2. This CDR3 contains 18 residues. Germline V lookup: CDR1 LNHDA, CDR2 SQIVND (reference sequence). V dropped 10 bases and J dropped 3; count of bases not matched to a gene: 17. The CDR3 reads CATAEGGTSGRKTDTQYF. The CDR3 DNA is TGTGCCACCGCGGAGGGGGGAACTAGCGGGAGGAAGACAGATACGCAGTATTTT.

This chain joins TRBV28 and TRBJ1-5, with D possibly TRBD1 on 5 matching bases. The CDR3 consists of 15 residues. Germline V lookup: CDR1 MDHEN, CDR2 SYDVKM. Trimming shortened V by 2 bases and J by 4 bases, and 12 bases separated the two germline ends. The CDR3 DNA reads TGTGCCAGCAGTTTAGGGCCAGGGACGAATCAGCCCCAGCATTTT. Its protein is CASSLGPGTNQPQHF.

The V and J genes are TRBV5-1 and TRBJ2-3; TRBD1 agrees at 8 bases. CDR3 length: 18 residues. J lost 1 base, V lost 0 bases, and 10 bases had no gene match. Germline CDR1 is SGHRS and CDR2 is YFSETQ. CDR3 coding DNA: TGCGCCAGCAGCTTGGAGATCGCAGGGGGCGCTGGCACAGATACGCAGTATTTT. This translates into CASSLEIAGGAGTDTQYF.

The CDR3 nucleotides read TGTGCCAGCAGTGACACGGTCGGGCTTCCGGCGGGGGAGACCCAGTACTTC. This gives the protein CASSDTVGLPAGETQYF. This chain connects TRBV6-4 to TRBJ2-5, with a possible D match to TRBD2 (6 bases). This CDR3 has 17 amino acids. Germline lookup yields CDR1 MRHNA and CDR2 SNTAGT. V lost 2 bases and J lost 5, with 21 bases in between.

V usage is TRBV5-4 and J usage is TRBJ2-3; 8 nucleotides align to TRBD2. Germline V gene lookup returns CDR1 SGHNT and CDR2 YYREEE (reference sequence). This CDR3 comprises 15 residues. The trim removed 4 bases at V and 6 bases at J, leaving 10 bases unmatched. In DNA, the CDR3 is TGTGCCAGCAGCCCCCGTCTTAGCGGGATGGATACGCAGTATTTT. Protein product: CASSPRLSGMDTQYF.

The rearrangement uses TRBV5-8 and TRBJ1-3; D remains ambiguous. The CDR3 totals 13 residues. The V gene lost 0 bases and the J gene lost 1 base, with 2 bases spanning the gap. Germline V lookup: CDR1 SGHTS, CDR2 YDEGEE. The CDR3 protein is CASSLDSGNTIYF. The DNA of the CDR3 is TGTGCCAGCAGCTTGGATTCTGGAAACACCATATATTTT.

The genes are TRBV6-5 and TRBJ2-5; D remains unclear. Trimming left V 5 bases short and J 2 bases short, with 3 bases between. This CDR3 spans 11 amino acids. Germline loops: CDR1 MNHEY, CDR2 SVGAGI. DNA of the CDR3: TGTGCCAGCAGTATGCAAGAGACCCAGTACTTC. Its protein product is CASSMQETQYF.